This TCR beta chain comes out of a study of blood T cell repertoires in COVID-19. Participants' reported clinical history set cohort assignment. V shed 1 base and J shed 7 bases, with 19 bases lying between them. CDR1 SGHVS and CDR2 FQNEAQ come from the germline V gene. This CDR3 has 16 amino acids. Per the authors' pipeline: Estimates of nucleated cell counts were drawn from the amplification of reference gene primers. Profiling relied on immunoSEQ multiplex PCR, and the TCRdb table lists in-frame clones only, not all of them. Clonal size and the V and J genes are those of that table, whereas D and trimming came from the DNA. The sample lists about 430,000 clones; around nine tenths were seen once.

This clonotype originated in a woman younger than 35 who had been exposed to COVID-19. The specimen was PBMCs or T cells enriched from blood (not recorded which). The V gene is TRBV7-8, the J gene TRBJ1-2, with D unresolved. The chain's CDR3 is CASSLESIGGSSGYTF. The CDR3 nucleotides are TGTGCCAGCAGCTTAGAATCGATTGGAGGGTCAAGTGGCTACACCTTC.